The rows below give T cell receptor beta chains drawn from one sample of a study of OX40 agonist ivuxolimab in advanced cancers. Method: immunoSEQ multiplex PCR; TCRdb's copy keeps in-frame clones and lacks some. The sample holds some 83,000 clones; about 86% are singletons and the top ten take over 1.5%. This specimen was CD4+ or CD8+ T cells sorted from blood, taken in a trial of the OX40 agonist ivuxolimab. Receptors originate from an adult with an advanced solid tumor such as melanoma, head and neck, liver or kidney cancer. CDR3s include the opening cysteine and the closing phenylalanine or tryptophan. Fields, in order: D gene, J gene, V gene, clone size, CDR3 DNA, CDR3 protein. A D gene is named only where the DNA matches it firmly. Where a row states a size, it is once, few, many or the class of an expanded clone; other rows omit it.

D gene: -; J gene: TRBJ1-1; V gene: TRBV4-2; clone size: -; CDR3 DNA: TGTGCCAGCAGAGACCCTAGGTGGGGTGAAGCTTTCTTT; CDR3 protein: CASRDPRWGEAFF
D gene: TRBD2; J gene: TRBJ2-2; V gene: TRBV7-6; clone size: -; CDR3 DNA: TGTGCCAGCAGCTTTGGGACTAGCGGGGGGCCAGGCACCGGGGAGCTGTTTTTT; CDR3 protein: CASSFGTSGGPGTGELFF
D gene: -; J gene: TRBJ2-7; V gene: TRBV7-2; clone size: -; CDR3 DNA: TGTGCCAGCAGATCTAGCTCCGGGACGGGGAACTACGAGCAGTACTTC; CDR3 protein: CASRSSSGTGNYEQYF
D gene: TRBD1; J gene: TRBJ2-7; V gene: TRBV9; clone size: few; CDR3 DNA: TGTGCCAGCAGCGTAGCAGGACAGGAGAGCTCCTACGAGCAGTACTTC; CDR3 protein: CASSVAGQESSYEQYF
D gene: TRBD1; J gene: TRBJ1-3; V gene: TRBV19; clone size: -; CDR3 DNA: TGTGCCAGTAGTTCGACAGGGGGCCCAAGCTCTGGAAACACCATATATTTT; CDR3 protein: CASSSTGGPSSGNTIYF
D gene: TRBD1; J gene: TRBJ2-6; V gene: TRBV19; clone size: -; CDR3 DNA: TGTGCCAGTAGTATAGAAGACAGGGGGGGTCTCTCTGGGGCCAACGTCCTGACTTTC; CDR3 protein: CASSIEDRGGLSGANVLTF
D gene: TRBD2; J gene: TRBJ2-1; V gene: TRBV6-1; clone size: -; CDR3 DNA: TGTGCCACACGGACTAGCGGGAACTACAATGAGCAGTTCTTC; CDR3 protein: CATRTSGNYNEQFF
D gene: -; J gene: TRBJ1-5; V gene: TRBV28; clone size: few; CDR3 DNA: TGTGCCAGCGGGGGGGGGAGTCAGCCCCAGCATTTT; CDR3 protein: CASGGGSQPQHF
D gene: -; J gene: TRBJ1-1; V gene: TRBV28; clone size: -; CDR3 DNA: TGTGCCAGCAGAAGGGGCAGGGGGAACACTGAAGCTTTCTTT; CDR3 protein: CASRRGRGNTEAFF
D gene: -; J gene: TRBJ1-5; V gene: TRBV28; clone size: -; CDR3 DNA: TGTGCCAGCAGTTTTTCATTCGGTGGATATCAGCCCCAGCATTTT; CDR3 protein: CASSFSFGGYQPQHF